The 27 T cell receptor beta chains below were found in one sample sequenced in a study of cytomegalovirus exposure and HLA in healthy donors. PCR primers comprised 60 Vbeta and 13 Jbeta primers. Libraries were prepared by immunoSEQ multiplex PCR; TCRdb keeps only in-frame clonotypes and omits some of them. Of over 85,000 clones listed, roughly four fifths are singletons. The specimen sequenced was PBMCs. Every receptor here comes from a man aged 25-45 years in good health and CMV-seronegative.

The chain uses TRBV4-2 and TRBJ1-3; D is unresolved. Germline V gene sequence: CDR1 LGHNA, CDR2 YNFKEQ. CDR3 length equals 17 residues. With 5 bases removed from V and 0 bases from J, the gap between germline ends came to 17 bases. CDR3 residues: CASSSRTRAHSGNTIYF. CDR3 sequence (DNA): TGTGCCAGCAGCTCCCGAACGAGGGCTCACTCTGGAAACACCATATATTTT.

This clone was picked up a small number of times. The CDR3 spells CASSLDGQQYNEQFF. In DNA form, the CDR3 reads TGCGCCAGCAGCTTGGACGGACAGCAATACAATGAGCAGTTCTTC. This chain joins TRBV5-1 and TRBJ2-1; maybe TRBD1 (6 bases). CDR3 length: 15 residues. CDR1 and CDR2 (germline): SGHRS, YFSETQ. The V end was cut by 0 bases, the J end by 4 bases, with 11 bases between.

V is TRBV10-1 and J is TRBJ1-2, with TRBD1 matching over 11 bases. The CDR3 covers 16 residues. CDR1 and CDR2 from the germline V gene are WNHNN and SYGVQD (reference sequence). V lost 0 bases and J lost 6; bases outside the gene matches: 6. CDR3 loop: CASSESRTGGLDGYTF. DNA for the CDR3: TGCGCCAGCAGTGAGTCTCGGACAGGGGGCCTGGATGGCTACACCTTC.

For the CDR3, the DNA is TGTGCCAGCAGCCCACCCAGGAATTCACCCCTCCACTTT. Protein sequence: CASSPPRNSPLHF. The chain employs TRBV5-6 and TRBJ1-6; D is unclear. CDR1 is SGHDT, CDR2 YYEEEE, per germline. There are 13 residues in the CDR3. V gave up 4 bases and J gave up 7 bases, with 9 bases separating them.

Only one count was recorded for this clone. This chain joins TRBV4-1 and TRBJ2-5; 7 bases fit TRBD1. The CDR3 has 14 amino acids. The germline CDR1 and CDR2 sequences are MGHRA and YSYEKL. Germline trimming cut 3 bases from V and 3 bases from J; bases unmatched to any gene: 4. The chain's CDR3 is CASSHPTGEETQYF. The CDR3 region has the DNA TGCGCCAGCAGCCATCCTACAGGGGAAGAGACCCAGTACTTC.

The chain combines TRBV4-1 with TRBJ1-5; maybe TRBD1 (5 bases). The CDR3 loop spans 14 amino acids. V lost 4 bases and J 2 bases, leaving 9 bases between the germline ends. The germline CDR1 and CDR2 sequences are MGHRA and YSYEKL. CDR3 residues: CASSLRVGNQPQHF. In DNA, the CDR3 is TGCGCCAGCAGCCTCAGGGTGGGCAATCAGCCCCAGCATTTT.

The chain is built from TRBV5-1 and TRBJ1-5; D gene unclear. The CDR3 loop spans 13 amino acids. The germline gives CDR1 SGHRS, CDR2 YFSETQ. Deletions cut 4 bases from V and 4 bases from J, with 9 bases between. The CDR3 loop is CASSPEVNQPQHF. The CDR3 nucleotides read TGCGCCAGCAGCCCGGAGGTTAATCAGCCCCAGCATTTT.

The chain uses TRBV18 and TRBJ1-4; TRBD1 agrees at 11 bases. Germline values: CDR1 KGHSH, CDR2 LQKENI. The junction had 1 base not matched to a gene; V was cut back by 3 bases and J by 7 bases. The CDR3 contains 14 residues. Written as DNA, the CDR3 is TGTGCCAGCTCACCTGGGACAGGGGGTGAAAAACTGTTTTTT. This encodes CASSPGTGGEKLFF.

The chain couples TRBV2 to TRBJ2-7; maybe TRBD2 (6 bases). This CDR3 contains 12 residues. Germline loops: CDR1 SNHLY, CDR2 FYNNEI. The V end lost 6 bases, the J end lost 4 bases, and 10 bases lay between the germline ends. The chain's CDR3 is CASSSGGYEQYV. The CDR3 region has the DNA TGTGCCAGCAGCTCCGGGGGATACGAGCAGTACGTC.

CDR3 DNA sequence: TGTGCCAGCAGCGTAGGGGCAAACTATGGCTACACCTTC. This gives the protein CASSVGANYGYTF. The gene calls are TRBV9 and TRBJ1-2; the D is unclear. CDR3 length: 13 residues. Germline CDR1 SGDLS, CDR2 YYNGEE. V was trimmed by 0 bases and J by 2 bases, leaving 5 bases between them.

The chain couples TRBV6-5 to TRBJ2-3; D call uncertain. Per the germline V gene, CDR1 is MNHEY and CDR2 is SVGAGI. The CDR3 is 12 residues long. Trimming shortened V by 11 bases and J by 4 bases, and 13 bases separated the two germline ends. The CDR3 DNA reads TGTGCCTCCCGTGGAGATGCAGATACGCAGTATTTT. Translating gives CASRGDADTQYF.

The chain is built from TRBV9 and TRBJ2-3, with TRBD1 matching 7 bases. The CDR3 is 15 residues long. Germline assignment: CDR1 SGDLS and CDR2 YYNGEE. The V and J ends lost 4 bases and 3 bases, in that order; junction bases with no gene match: 8. The CDR3 loop is CASSLTQGWTDTQYF. The CDR3 coding sequence is TGTGCCAGCAGCCTAACACAGGGGTGGACAGATACGCAGTATTTT.

This chain uses TRBV14 with TRBJ1-1; D might be TRBD1 (5 bases). The CDR3 spans 16 residues. Germline V gene sequence: CDR1 SGHDN, CDR2 FVKESK. The germline V and J ends were trimmed by 5 bases and 7 bases, with 23 bases remaining between them. DNA for the CDR3: TGTGCCAGCAGCTCCCTTCAGGGATTTGTAGCACTTGAAGCTTTCTTT. Translated: CASSSLQGFVALEAFF.

CDR3 in DNA: TGTGCCAGCAGCTCTTACCCTAGACTAGAGAAGAGCACAGATACGCAGTATTTT. Protein product: CASSSYPRLEKSTDTQYF. The chain carries TRBV7-3 and TRBJ2-3, with D perhaps TRBD2 (6 bases). The V end was cut by 4 bases, the J end by 0 bases, with 20 bases between. The CDR3 spans 18 residues. The germline V gene has CDR1 SGHTA and CDR2 FQGTGA.

The chain is built from TRBV5-1 and TRBJ2-3; 10 bases line up with TRBD2. The J segment lost 2 bases and the V segment lost 4 bases, leaving 16 bases of the junction unmatched. The germline V gene has CDR1 SGHRS and CDR2 YFSETQ. This CDR3 has 19 residues. In DNA form, the CDR3 reads TGCGCCAGCAGCCCCAAAACCGGGACTAGCGAAGTACCCACAGATACGCAGTATTTT. Its translation: CASSPKTGTSEVPTDTQYF.

This chain uses TRBV7-6 with TRBJ2-1, with D perhaps TRBD1 (6 bases). Germline values: CDR1 SGHVS, CDR2 FNYEAQ. V was shortened by 5 bases and J by 6 bases, with 8 bases between the two germline ends. This CDR3 has 12 amino acids. The CDR3 nucleotides read TGTGCCAGCAGCGGGGACACCAATGAGCAGTTCTTC. Protein: CASSGDTNEQFF.

This rearrangement joins TRBV5-1 to TRBJ2-5; D gene uncertain. Trimming cost V 1 base and J 2 bases, with 9 bases left between them. Germline values: CDR1 SGHRS, CDR2 YFSETQ. The CDR3 is 14 amino acids. CDR3 sequence (DNA): TGCGCCAGCAGCTTGCTTGCCGGGCAAGAGACCCAGTACTTC. This sequence encodes CASSLLAGQETQYF.

This chain connects TRBV27 to TRBJ2-1; 11 positions match TRBD2. The germline V gene encodes CDR1 MNHEY and CDR2 SMNVEV (reference sequence). The CDR3 loop spans 15 amino acids. Trimming took 6 bases from V and 3 from J; bases not matched to a gene: 4. This chain's CDR3 is CASRVGTSGYNEQFF. DNA for the CDR3: TGTGCCAGCAGGGTAGGGACTAGCGGCTACAATGAGCAGTTCTTC.

About this clone itself: Other DNA sequences in the same sample also yield this CDR3. V is TRBV5-1 and J is TRBJ2-7; TRBD1 might be the D (5 bases). The germline V gene encodes CDR1 SGHRS and CDR2 YFSETQ. The germline V and J ends were trimmed by 0 bases and 2 bases, with 6 bases remaining between them. The CDR3 is 13 residues long. CDR3 sequence reads: CASSLEQAYEQYF. The CDR3 nucleotides read TGCGCCAGCAGCTTGGAACAGGCCTACGAGCAGTACTTC.

The V and J genes are TRBV29-1 and TRBJ2-2, with 7 bases aligning to TRBD2. The CDR3 loop spans 12 amino acids. V trimming: 2 bases; J trimming: 6 bases; junction bases outside the gene matches: 0. Germline V CDR1 and CDR2: SQVTM, ANQGSEA. CDR3 nucleotides: TGCAGCGTTGAACGGGGGGCCGGGGAGCTGTTTTTT. Protein: CSVERGAGELFF.

This clone appeared a few times. The chain has TRBV5-1 and TRBJ1-5; D is unresolved. Germline assignment: CDR1 SGHRS and CDR2 YFSETQ. Trimming shortened V by 3 bases and J by 6 bases, and 10 bases separated the two germline ends. This CDR3 is built from 13 residues. CDR3 loop: CASSSQVGQPQHF. The CDR3 DNA follows: TGCGCCAGCAGCTCTCAGGTTGGTCAGCCCCAGCATTTT.

The gene calls are TRBV6-5 and TRBJ1-5; unclear D gene. The CDR3 length is 15 residues. Germline V gene data show CDR1 as MNHEY and CDR2 as SVGAGI. V gave up 2 bases and J gave up 2 bases, with 10 bases separating them. The chain's CDR3 is CASSYGRVGNQPQHF. CDR3 nucleotides: TGTGCCAGCAGTTACGGTCGGGTTGGCAATCAGCCCCAGCATTTT.

The genes are TRBV11-2 and TRBJ2-3; weak D call: TRBD2 (5 bases). Germline CDR1 reads SGHAT; CDR2 reads FQNNGV. V gave up 4 bases and J gave up 2 bases, with 13 bases separating them. This CDR3 spans 15 amino acids. CDR3 nucleotide sequence: TGTGCCAGCAGCTATGTGGGGAGCGACACAGATACGCAGTATTTT. Its translation is CASSYVGSDTDTQYF.

This sequence joins TRBV6-1 and TRBJ1-4; D call uncertain. CDR1 MNHNS and CDR2 SASEGT come from the germline V gene. This CDR3 comprises 15 residues. V lost 1 base and J 3 bases, leaving 9 bases between the germline ends. CDR3 region: CASSEGRLSNEKLFF. In DNA, the CDR3 is TGTGCCAGCAGTGAAGGGCGGCTGTCTAATGAAAAACTGTTTTTT.

This chain connects TRBV5-1 to TRBJ1-1; D is possibly TRBD1 (6 bases). Germline values: CDR1 SGHRS, CDR2 YFSETQ. The CDR3 totals 15 residues. Trimming shortened V by 0 bases and J by 2 bases, and 11 bases separated the two germline ends. CDR3 bases: TGCGCCAGCAGCTTGGATGGGACACCCAACACTGAAGCTTTCTTT. Protein: CASSLDGTPNTEAFF.

The V call is TRBV5-1, the J call TRBJ2-6; 10 bases are shared with TRBD2. The V gene's germline CDR1 is SGHRS and CDR2 YFSETQ. The CDR3 is made up of 17 amino acids. The ends lost 0 bases at V and 4 bases at J; junction bases unmatched: 4. CDR3 coding DNA: TGCGCCAGCAGCTTGGCAGCGGGAGGGCTAGGGGCCAACGTCCTGACTTTC. Translating it yields CASSLAAGGLGANVLTF. Based on the CDR3 plus reference TRBV5-1 and TRBJ2-6, the full variable domain is KAGVTQTPRYLIKTRGQQVTLSCSPISGHRSVSWYQQTPGQGLQFLFEYFSETQRNKGNFPGRFSGRQFSNSRSEMNVSTLELGDSALYLCASSLAAGGLGANVLTFGAGSRLTVL.

CDR3 sequence: CASSDPRQGNTGELFF. The CDR3 DNA reads as TGTGCCAGCAGTGATCCGAGACAGGGGAACACCGGGGAGCTGTTTTTT. The chain combines TRBV25-1 with TRBJ2-2; 7 bases agree with TRBD1. The CDR3 length is 16 residues. Trimming took 3 bases from V and 1 from J; bases not matched to a gene: 5. From germline, CDR1 is MGHDK and CDR2 SYGVNS.